One sample yielded the 18 T cell receptor beta chains listed below, sequenced in a study of shared clonotypes between healthy human individuals. Some clones are missing from TCRdb's copy, which holds only in-frame ones; the method was immunoSEQ multiplex PCR. The sample shows 1.5 million to 2.5 million clones, 85% to 95% of them seen only once. Naive CD8 populations comprised CD45RO-negative cells positively selected for CCR7, excluding terminally differentiated effector memory CD45RA+ cells. Material: naive CD8+ T cells sorted from blood. The receptors here all came from a man aged 18 to 29 in good health.

The gene calls are TRBV7-6 and TRBJ2-7; tentative D call: TRBD2 (5 bases). The V gene's germline CDR1 is SGHVS and CDR2 FNYEAQ. Trimming pared 4 bases from V and 2 bases from J, leaving 9 bases between. This CDR3 is built from 13 residues. The chain's CDR3 is CASSSYGAYEQYF. CDR3 sequence (DNA): TGTGCCAGCAGCTCCTACGGGGCCTACGAGCAGTACTTC.

This clone was observed a single time. The CDR3 loop reads CASSLGQGVGGYTF. DNA for the CDR3: TGTGCCAGCAGCTTGGGACAGGGGGTTGGTGGCTACACCTTC. V and J are TRBV7-9 and TRBJ1-2, with TRBD1 matching 11 bases. In germline, CDR1 is SEHNR, CDR2 FQNEAQ (reference sequence). J was trimmed by 7 bases and V by 3 bases; bases with no gene match: 4. This CDR3 region has 14 residues.

The J gene is TRBJ2-1, the V gene TRBV10-3; D gene uncertain. V lost 7 bases and J 4 bases, leaving 8 bases between the germline ends. The CDR3 contains 12 residues. Germline CDR1 and CDR2: ENHRY and SYGVKD. The CDR3 nucleotides are TGTGCCATCAATTCAGATTACAATGAGCAGTTCTTC. Its translation: CAINSDYNEQFF.

The chain recombines TRBV7-2 with TRBJ2-7; D remains unclear. Germline loops: CDR1 SGHTA, CDR2 FQGNSA. With 5 bases removed from V and 4 bases from J, the gap between germline ends came to 15 bases. The CDR3 loop spans 14 amino acids. This CDR3 is CASSPWSASYEQYF. CDR3 nucleotide sequence: TGTGCCAGCAGCCCATGGTCAGCATCTTACGAGCAGTACTTC.

The chain recombines TRBV27 with TRBJ2-1; 7 bases match TRBD2. V lost 6 bases, J lost 0 bases, and 5 bases stayed unmatched. CDR1 is MNHEY, CDR2 SMNVEV, per germline (reference sequence). The CDR3 runs to 15 residues. The CDR3 protein is CASSSGTNSYNEQFF. CDR3 DNA sequence: TGTGCCAGCAGCTCCGGGACTAACTCCTACAATGAGCAGTTCTTC.

To note about this clone: Other DNA sequences from this sample encode an identical CDR3 as well. CDR3: CASSSRDRVIYEQFF. The CDR3 DNA sequence: TGTGCCAGCAGCTCCCGGGACAGGGTGATCTATGAGCAGTTCTTC. The chain has TRBV7-9 and TRBJ2-1; 9 nucleotides agree with TRBD1. This CDR3 contains 15 residues. V dropped 4 bases and J dropped 8; count of bases not matched to a gene: 9. Germline lookup yields CDR1 SEHNR and CDR2 FQNEAQ (reference sequence).

The CDR3 DNA sequence: TGTGCCAGTAGGAGTACAGGGGACTACTACGAGCAGTACTTC. It specifies CASRSTGDYYEQYF. This chain joins TRBV19 and TRBJ2-7, with D tentatively TRBD1 or TRBD2 (7 bases each). The V end lost 6 bases, the J end lost 3 bases, and 15 bases lay between the germline ends. The germline V gene has CDR1 LNHDA and CDR2 SQIVND (reference sequence). The CDR3 length is 14 residues.

The chain carries TRBV19 and TRBJ1-5; D is unresolved. V was shortened by 0 bases and J by 7 bases, with 13 bases between the two germline ends. CDR1 and CDR2 (germline): LNHDA, SQIVND (reference sequence). The CDR3 totals 15 residues. CDR3 loop: CASSIDREVRQPQHF. The CDR3 DNA is TGTGCCAGTAGTATAGATCGAGAGGTACGGCAGCCCCAGCATTTT.

This clone was detected only once. The chain employs TRBV25-1 and TRBJ1-5, with a possible D match to TRBD1 (6 bases). Trimming shortened V by 8 bases and J by 1 base, and 24 bases separated the two germline ends. CDR3 length: 18 amino acids. The germline CDR1 and CDR2 sequences are MGHDK and SYGVNS. The CDR3 here is CASRVRDSPGESNQPQHF. Written as DNA, the CDR3 is TGTGCCAGCCGAGTACGCGACTCCCCAGGGGAAAGCAATCAGCCCCAGCATTTT. The complete variable domain, with remaining parts taken from reference TRBV25-1 and TRBJ1-5, reads EADIYQTPRYLVIGTGKKITLECSQTMGHDKMYWYQQDPGMELHLIHYSYGVNSTEKGDLSSESTVSRIRTEHFPLTLESARPSHTSQYLCASRVRDSPGESNQPQHFGDGTRLSIL.

This chain joins TRBV6-1 and TRBJ1-4; 9 bases align to TRBD1. Germline V gene sequence: CDR1 MNHNS, CDR2 SASEGT. V lost 3 bases, J lost 4 bases, and 3 bases stayed unmatched. There are 15 residues in the CDR3. The DNA of the CDR3 is TGTGCCAGCAGTGATCCGACAGGGGGTAATGAAAAACTGTTTTTT. Protein sequence: CASSDPTGGNEKLFF.

The CDR3 DNA reads as TGTGCCAGCAGTTACTCGAATGGGTACGCCCAGCATTTT. As protein: CASSYSNGYAQHF. The V and J genes are TRBV6-5 and TRBJ1-5; D is ambiguous. The germline V and J ends were trimmed by 0 bases and 11 bases, with 11 bases remaining between them. CDR1 MNHEY and CDR2 SVGAGI come from the germline V gene. The CDR3 has 13 residues.

On this clone: Other nucleotide sequences from this sample produce the same CDR3. The V gene is TRBV7-9, the J gene TRBJ1-5, with no clear D. V was trimmed by 0 bases and J by 6 bases, leaving 3 bases between them. The CDR3 contains 12 residues. Germline CDR1 and CDR2: SEHNR and FQNEAQ (reference sequence). Written as DNA, the CDR3 is TGTGCCAGCAGCTTAGCGAGTCAGCCCCAGCATTTT. Translated: CASSLASQPQHF.

The chain carries TRBV27 and TRBJ2-1; 7 nucleotides match TRBD2. The CDR3 spans 17 residues. Losses at the gene ends were 2 bases for V and 3 bases for J; bases not matched to a gene: 10. Germline V gives CDR1 MNHEY, CDR2 SMNVEV (reference sequence). CDR3 region: CASSLLATSVFYNEQFF. DNA of the CDR3: TGTGCCAGCAGTTTACTGGCCACTAGCGTCTTCTACAATGAGCAGTTCTTC.

The genes are TRBV27 and TRBJ1-5; D perhaps matches TRBD1 (5 bases). Germline values: CDR1 MNHEY, CDR2 SMNVEV (reference sequence). V was cut by 5 bases and J by 3 bases, with 11 bases left in between. This CDR3 has 14 residues. The CDR3 DNA follows: TGTGCCAGCAGTACACCAGGGTTCAATCAGCCCCAGCATTTT. Translating gives CASSTPGFNQPQHF.

Comment on this clone: In the same sample, other DNA sequences code for this CDR3. The chain recombines TRBV9 with TRBJ1-5; D gene ambiguous. The V end lost 0 bases, the J end lost 0 bases, and 7 bases lay between the germline ends. The CDR3 extends over 15 amino acids. Germline loops: CDR1 SGDLS, CDR2 YYNGEE. This CDR3 reads CASSVGGDSNQPQHF. In DNA form, the CDR3 reads TGTGCCAGCAGCGTAGGCGGGGATAGCAATCAGCCCCAGCATTTT.

V usage is TRBV12-2 and J usage is TRBJ1-4. TRBV12-2 is noted as a pseudogene. The CDR3 consists of 16 residues. CDR3 sequence: CASREGGIATNEKLFF. DNA for the CDR3: TGTGCAAGTCGAGAGGGGGGGATTGCAACTAATGAAAAACTGTTTTTT.

The chain is built from TRBV9 and TRBJ1-6; a weak D match, TRBD1 (6 bases). This CDR3 is built from 15 residues. The germline V gene encodes CDR1 SGDLS and CDR2 YYNGEE. V lost 0 bases, J lost 8 bases, and 12 bases lay in between. Written as DNA, the CDR3 is TGTGCCAGCAGCGTAGCTCGGGACACCTATTCACCCCTCCACTTT. Amino acids: CASSVARDTYSPLHF.

This clone was picked up one time. This chain links TRBV4-1 with TRBJ1-2; 7 bases are shared with TRBD1. CDR1 is MGHRA and CDR2 is YSYEKL in the germline V gene. V shed 1 base and J 5 bases; nucleotides not matched to a gene: 10. The CDR3 runs 16 residues. CDR3 loop: CASSQARAGGLYGYTF. The CDR3, as DNA: TGCGCCAGCAGCCAAGCCCGGGCAGGGGGGCTGTATGGCTACACCTTC.